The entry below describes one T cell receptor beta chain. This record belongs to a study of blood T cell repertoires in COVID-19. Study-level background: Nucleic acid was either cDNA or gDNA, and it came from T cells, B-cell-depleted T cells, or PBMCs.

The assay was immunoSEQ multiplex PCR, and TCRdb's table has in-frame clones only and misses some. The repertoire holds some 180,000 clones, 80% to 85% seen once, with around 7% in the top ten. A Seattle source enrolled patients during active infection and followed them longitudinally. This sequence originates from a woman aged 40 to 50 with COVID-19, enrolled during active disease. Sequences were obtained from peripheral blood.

CDR3 in amino acids: CASSSGTGAKNIQYF. The CDR3 DNA follows: TGTGCCAGCAGTTCCGGGACAGGCGCTAAAAACATTCAGTACTTC. V is TRBV6-2 or TRBV6-3 and J is TRBJ2-4; 8 bases fit TRBD1. Germline V gives CDR1 MNHEY, CDR2 SVGEGT. V dropped 4 bases and J dropped 4; count of bases not matched to a gene: 6. The CDR3 extends over 15 amino acids.